What follows are 17 T cell receptor beta chains derived from one specimen sequenced in a study of blood T cell repertoires in COVID-19. Assay: immunoSEQ multiplex PCR; the TCRdb copy retains only in-frame clones and omits some. The table has more than 60,000 clones, roughly 89% seen once; the top ten hold roughly 4.5%. Sequencing was carried out using peripheral blood. These TCRs come from a woman aged 45 to 65 with active COVID-19.

To note about this clone: The same CDR3 arises from other DNA sequences in this sample as well. The V call is TRBV11-1, the J call TRBJ1-1, with D tentatively TRBD1 (5 bases). V dropped 6 bases and J dropped 7 bases, with 15 bases sitting between them. This CDR3 spans 13 amino acids. Germline values: CDR1 SGHAT, CDR2 FQDESV (reference sequence). In DNA, the CDR3 is TGTGCCAGCAGGTCCGTAACGGGGGTTGAAGCTTTCTTT. Protein sequence: CASRSVTGVEAFF.

The chain carries TRBV6-1 and TRBJ2-1; D is unresolved. The CDR3 extends over 14 amino acids. V was cut by 3 bases and J by 0 bases, with 6 bases left in between. Germline V lookup: CDR1 MNHNS, CDR2 SASEGT. In DNA form, the CDR3 reads TGTGCCAGCAGTGACGCTAGCTCCTACAATGAGCAGTTCTTC. Translated: CASSDASSYNEQFF.

This sequence joins TRBV28 and TRBJ2-1, with 10 bases fitting TRBD2. The CDR3 extends over 15 amino acids. CDR1 is MDHEN, CDR2 SYDVKM, per germline. With 7 bases clipped from V and 9 bases from J, the junction kept 12 bases outside the gene matches. CDR3 sequence (DNA): TGTGCCAGCACCATCACTAGCGGGGCGCCAGGTGAGCAGTTCTTC. Protein sequence: CASTITSGAPGEQFF. The entire variable domain, with the rest obtained from reference TRBV28 and TRBJ2-1, is as follows: DVKVTQSSRYLVKRTGEKVFLECVQDMDHENMFWYRQDPGLGLRLIYFSYDVKMKEKGDIPEGYSVSREKKERFSLILESASTNQTSMYLCASTITSGAPGEQFFGPGTRLTVL.

This chain connects TRBV25-1 to TRBJ2-7, with unresolved D. The length of the CDR3 is 14 residues. In germline, CDR1 is MGHDK, CDR2 SYGVNS. Trimming removed 3 bases from V and 3 bases from J, with 12 bases in between. In DNA form, the CDR3 reads TGTGCCAGCAGTGAGCCCGGAAGCGTCTACGAGCAGTACTTC. Encoded protein: CASSEPGSVYEQYF.

CDR3 sequence (DNA): TGTGCCAGCAGTCAATCCGGGACTAGTCTCCTCTACGAGCAGTACTTC. It translates to CASSQSGTSLLYEQYF. The rearrangement links TRBV7-3 to TRBJ2-7, with 8 bases lining up with TRBD2. The CDR3 is 16 amino acids. Germline trimming cut 6 bases from V and 3 bases from J; bases unmatched to any gene: 13. CDR1 and CDR2 (germline): SGHTA, FQGTGA.

The gene calls are TRBV4-1 and TRBJ1-5; maybe TRBD1 (5 bases). CDR1 and CDR2 (germline): MGHRA, YSYEKL. The CDR3 extends over 13 amino acids. Trimming removed 0 bases at V and 9 bases at J, with 9 bases between. In DNA form, the CDR3 reads TGCGCCAGCAGCCAAGATGGGAGGGGGCCCCAGCATTTT. It translates to CASSQDGRGPQHF.

The V call is TRBV28, the J call TRBJ2-5; 8 bases agree with TRBD2. Germline lookup yields CDR1 MDHEN and CDR2 SYDVKM. This CDR3 has 15 amino acids. V was clipped by 5 bases and J by 4 bases; unmatched bases: 9. The CDR3 here is CASSISGRIRETQYF. The DNA of the CDR3 is TGTGCCAGCAGTATCAGCGGGAGAATTCGAGAGACCCAGTACTTC.

This chain joins TRBV19 and TRBJ2-7; 7 bases agree with TRBD1. Germline lookup yields CDR1 LNHDA and CDR2 SQIVND (reference sequence). This CDR3 region has 13 residues. The V and J ends lost 5 bases and 7 bases, in that order; junction bases with no gene match: 8. The CDR3 protein is CASSFADRQEQYF. The CDR3 DNA is TGTGCCAGTAGTTTCGCGGACAGGCAAGAGCAGTACTTC.

The chain has TRBV28 and TRBJ1-3; D may be TRBD1 (5 bases). V lost 2 bases and J 0 bases, leaving 17 bases between the germline ends. Looked up from germline, CDR1 is MDHEN and CDR2 is SYDVKM. CDR3 length equals 18 residues. CDR3 sequence reads: CASSLDLGPGYSGNTIYF. DNA for the CDR3: TGTGCCAGCAGTTTAGATCTGGGGCCAGGGTACTCTGGAAACACCATATATTTT.

The CDR3 sequence is CASSLAGLVISSYNEQFF. CDR3 in DNA: TGTGCCAGCAGCTTAGCGGGACTGGTCATCAGCTCCTACAATGAGCAGTTCTTC. The V call is TRBV7-8, the J call TRBJ2-1; tentative D call: TRBD2 (6 bases). Germline V lookup: CDR1 SGHVS, CDR2 FQNEAQ. Between the trimmed V and J ends, which lost 0 bases and 0 bases, there was a span of 15 bases. The CDR3 has 18 residues.

The chain combines TRBV6-5 with TRBJ2-3; the D is unclear. In germline, CDR1 is MNHEY, CDR2 SVGAGI. The CDR3 loop spans 13 amino acids. The germline V and J ends were trimmed by 6 bases and 1 base, with 8 bases remaining between them. The CDR3 nucleotides read TGTGCCAGCAGCGCCGCAGGCACAGATACGCAGTATTTT. This codes for CASSAAGTDTQYF.

This clone was counted between two and nine times. The chain recombines TRBV6-1 with TRBJ2-7; D possibly corresponds to TRBD1 (6 bases). Trimming took 1 base from V and 0 from J, leaving 22 bases between them. The CDR3 loop spans 19 amino acids. The germline V gene has CDR1 MNHNS and CDR2 SASEGT. The DNA of the CDR3 is TGTGCCAGCAGTGAAGGGTGGACAGCGGACCAGTTTAGCTCCTACGAGCAGTACTTC. Its protein is CASSEGWTADQFSSYEQYF.

CDR3 loop: CASALPGTTGRGEQFF. In DNA form, the CDR3 reads TGCGCCAGCGCCCTACCAGGGACTACGGGGAGGGGTGAGCAGTTCTTC. The chain is built from TRBV5-1 and TRBJ2-1; TRBD2 agrees at 7 bases. The V gene's germline CDR1 is SGHRS and CDR2 YFSETQ. The CDR3 runs 16 residues. V lost 7 bases, J lost 9 bases, and 19 bases stayed unmatched.

The chain is built from TRBV10-2 and TRBJ2-5, with TRBD2 matching over 16 bases. The CDR3 length is 16 residues. Germline V gives CDR1 WSHSY, CDR2 SAAADI. V lost 8 bases and J lost 5; bases outside the gene matches: 8. The chain's CDR3 is CASGGLAGGPRETQYF. The DNA for the CDR3 is TGCGCCAGCGGGGGACTAGCGGGAGGGCCGAGGGAGACCCAGTACTTC.

The V gene is TRBV19, the J gene TRBJ1-5, with D perhaps TRBD1 (5 bases). Germline V gene data show CDR1 as LNHDA and CDR2 as SQIVND (reference sequence). The CDR3 is made up of 11 amino acids. The CDR3 region has the DNA TGTGGGAACGGGGGGAATCAGCCCCAGCATTTT. Encoded protein: CGNGGNQPQHF.

The genes are TRBV27 and TRBJ1-2; 7 positions agree with TRBD1. The germline V gene has CDR1 MNHEY and CDR2 SMNVEV (reference sequence). After removal of 5 bases from V and 4 bases from J, the junction contained 13 bases not matched to a gene. This CDR3 contains 16 residues. The CDR3 sequence: CASSNTGDRASYGYTF. The CDR3 coding sequence is TGTGCCAGCAGTAACACGGGAGACAGGGCGAGCTATGGCTACACCTTC.

This chain links TRBV6-5 with TRBJ2-7; D perhaps matches TRBD1 (6 bases). Trimming took 9 bases from V and 6 from J, leaving 18 bases between them. Germline assignment: CDR1 MNHEY and CDR2 SVGAGI. The CDR3 runs 13 residues. CDR3: CASTLRGLGEQYF. The CDR3 DNA reads TGTGCCAGTACCCTAAGGGGGTTGGGCGAGCAGTACTTC.